These 9 T cell receptor beta chains were all obtained from the same sample, sequenced in a study of blood T cell repertoires in COVID-19 (dated by TCRdb to 2020 to 2021). The library was produced with the immunoSEQ multiplex PCR assay. The table comes from immuneACCESS by way of TCRdb, which keeps in-frame sequences with V and J called. Part of the clones is missing from these tables; in studies checked, under half for an unresolved V gene and the rest for unknown reasons. The sample yields about 250,000 clones; 84% were counted once. Of the sample, less than 2% is held by the ten largest clones. The sample consisted of peripheral blood. These TCRs come from a woman aged 40 to 50 who had recovered from COVID-19.

This clone was picked up one time. The rearrangement links TRBV28 to TRBJ1-2, with D possibly TRBD1 on 5 matching bases. Deletions cut 4 bases from V and 2 bases from J, with 14 bases between. This CDR3 has 15 amino acids. CDR1 MDHEN and CDR2 SYDVKM come from the germline V gene. CDR3 DNA sequence: TGTGCCAGCAGTTCCGCCGGGCAGGGAAACTATGGCTACACCTTC. Protein: CASSSAGQGNYGYTF.

The genes are TRBV5-1 and TRBJ2-1; 7 bases fit TRBD1. CDR1 is SGHRS, CDR2 YFSETQ, per germline. The CDR3 has 17 amino acids. Unmatched junction bases numbered 13, after V lost 4 bases and J lost 3 bases. The CDR3 DNA sequence: TGCGCCAGCAGCCCGGATCCCGACAGGGCGGTCTACAATGAGCAGTTCTTC. It specifies CASSPDPDRAVYNEQFF.

This rearrangement joins TRBV2 to TRBJ1-1; D unclear. CDR1 and CDR2 (germline): SNHLY, FYNNEI. V dropped 7 bases and J dropped 8 bases, with 17 bases sitting between them. The CDR3 totals 13 residues. CDR3 sequence reads: CASILEGKAEAFF. DNA of the CDR3: TGTGCCAGCATCCTAGAGGGAAAGGCCGAAGCTTTCTTT.

The chain has TRBV7-9 and TRBJ1-4, with unresolved D. Trimming stripped 5 bases from V and 8 bases from J, with 15 bases between. This CDR3 contains 14 residues. CDR1 is SEHNR and CDR2 is FQNEAQ in the germline V gene (reference sequence). This chain's CDR3 is CASSPRATGEKLFF. CDR3 DNA sequence: TGTGCCAGCAGCCCCCGGGCCACGGGGGAAAAACTGTTTTTT. The full variable domain, rest sourced from reference TRBV7-9 and TRBJ1-4, is DTGVSQNPRHKITKRGQNVTFRCDPISEHNRLYWYRQTLGQGPEFLTYFQNEAQLEKSRLLSDRFSAERPKGSFSTLEIQRTEQGDSAMYLCASSPRATGEKLFFGSGTQLSVL.

V gene TRBV7-9 combines with J gene TRBJ2-3, with TRBD1 matching over 7 bases. Germline V gives CDR1 SEHNR, CDR2 FQNEAQ (reference sequence). The CDR3 contains 15 residues. Trimming cost V 6 bases and J 3 bases; bases outside gene matches: 9. Written as DNA, the CDR3 is TGTGCCAGCAGGTCCCGGGACAGAAGTACAGATACGCAGTATTTT. Its protein product is CASRSRDRSTDTQYF.

The chain recombines TRBV11-3 with TRBJ1-1; D gene uncertain. CDR1 SGHNT and CDR2 YENEEA come from the germline V gene. The V end lost 0 bases, the J end lost 1 base, and 6 bases lay between the germline ends. The CDR3 sequence is 14 residues long. The CDR3 region is CASSLDPQNTEAFF. The CDR3 coding sequence is TGTGCCAGCAGCTTAGATCCACAGAACACTGAAGCTTTCTTT.

The chain uses TRBV7-6 and TRBJ2-7, with a tentative D call TRBD1 (6 bases). This CDR3 region has 13 residues. The V gene's germline CDR1 is SGHVS and CDR2 FNYEAQ. The V end lost 5 bases, the J end lost 6 bases, and 14 bases lay between the germline ends. In nucleotides, the CDR3 is TGTGCCAGCAGCGTAGGTCAGGGGACCGAGCAGTACTTC. It is translated as CASSVGQGTEQYF.

CDR3 sequence reads: CASSYRGLDGNTIYF. The CDR3 DNA is TGTGCCAGCAGTTACAGGGGTCTGGATGGAAACACCATATATTTT. J is TRBJ1-3 and V is TRBV27, with TRBD1 matching over 7 bases. The ends lost 4 bases at V and 3 bases at J; junction bases unmatched: 6. In germline, CDR1 is MNHEY, CDR2 SMNVEV (reference sequence). The CDR3 extends over 15 amino acids.

The chain employs TRBV24-1 and TRBJ2-2, with 10 positions matching TRBD1. This CDR3 has 17 amino acids. V shed 5 bases and J 5 bases; nucleotides not matched to a gene: 10. Germline-derived CDR1 and CDR2 are KGHDR and SFDVKD. The CDR3 sequence: CATSGPGQGSGTGELFF. The CDR3 nucleotides are TGTGCCACCAGTGGGCCGGGACAGGGGTCGGGAACCGGGGAGCTGTTTTTT.